This T cell receptor beta chain was profiled in a study of regulatory T cells in long-lasting Graves disease. Study-level points and caveats: Newly diagnosed Graves' patients exceeded persistent ones in TCR diversity. Public clonotype sharing was higher in persistent than newly diagnosed patients.

This CDR3 has 15 amino acids. Trimming took 4 bases from V and 8 from J, leaving 19 bases between them. Germline V gene sequence: CDR1 SGHKS, CDR2 YYEKEE (reference sequence). Documented time point: newly diagnosed GD, antithyroid drugs for less than 3 months. PBMCs provided the RNA from which the TCR library was made. Libraries of TCR beta came from iRepertoire HTBI primers plus Arm-PCR of CDR3 regions. TCRdb used MiXCR to reprocess the multiplex PCR reads, holding one entry per CDR3 protein. The sample contains some 450,000 distinct CDR3 sequences, about 17% of which appear only once. As to this clonotype: The antigen is unknown. This may stem from a read error, because a much larger clone lies one nucleotide away.

This sample was shared with a second study, whose subject was T cells in Graves' hyperthyroidism and ophthalmopathy.

The V call is TRBV5-5, the J call TRBJ1-5, with D unresolved. The clonotype comes from a woman under 40 with Graves disease. The sequencing used peripheral blood mononuclear cells (PBMCs), collected at new diagnosis, from a patient treated with antithyroid drugs. CDR3 loop: CASSRSVAGNEPQHF. The CDR3 nucleotides read TGTGCCAGCAGCCGATCAGTAGCCGGGAATGAGCCCCAGCATTTT.